Given below is one TCR beta chain in context. This sample was included in a study of blood T cell repertoires in COVID-19. Study background: Both acute and convalescent COVID-19 samples were obtained from the United States, Italy and Spain.

Germline CDR1 is SGHRS and CDR2 is YFSETQ. Trimming pared 5 bases from V and 1 base from J, leaving 12 bases between. There are 14 residues in the CDR3. Original analysis: Amplification from reference gene primers served as the basis for estimated nucleated cell counts. Generated by immunoSEQ multiplex PCR, the TCRdb table keeps only in-frame clones and is missing some. V and J calls plus clone size are reproduced from that table; the DNA served to infer D and trimming. The sample carries over 90,000 clones, 90% recorded once. The genes are TRBV5-1 and TRBJ1-1, with a tentative D call TRBD1 (6 bases). The sequenced material came from peripheral blood. This sequence originates from a man aged 45-60 years with acute or convalescent COVID-19. The CDR3 sequence is CASSSGGPNTEAFF. The CDR3 nucleotides are TGCGCCAGCAGTAGCGGGGGCCCGAACACTGAAGCTTTCTTT.